This TCR beta chain is drawn from a study of T-cell memory formation after mild COVID-19. Study conclusions and caveats: There was a balanced CD4/CD8 profile in clones contracting day 15 to 85, and later expanders leaned CD4+.

Remarks on this clonotype: The target antigen is unknown.

TCRdb ran MiXCR on the 5' RACE reads and lists one entry per CDR3 protein. The sample holds under 150,000 distinct CDR3 sequences, approximately 21% seen once. V was shortened by 0 bases and J by 6 bases, with 4 bases between the two germline ends. The CDR3 extends over 11 amino acids. The germline V gene encodes CDR1 SGHDT and CDR2 YYEEEE. The sample consisted of PBMCs or a T cell subset sorted from them (not recorded which). V and J are TRBV5-6 and TRBJ2-7; D is unclear. The sequence derives from a man aged 18 to 30 who had mild COVID-19 (a few samples of this study predate the infection). Cell type and time point are not known. The CDR3 reads CASSLASEQYF. CDR3 in DNA: TGTGCCAGCAGCTTGGCTAGCGAGCAGTACTTC.